This T cell receptor (beta chain) is drawn from a study of cytomegalovirus exposure and HLA in healthy donors. The V gene end was trimmed by 4 bases and the J gene end by 0 bases; junction bases not matched to a gene: 9. Germline CDR1 is MNHEY and CDR2 is SMNVEV (reference sequence). This CDR3 spans 17 amino acids. As to this clone: What it binds is unknown.

The study's findings and limits: Indistinguishable V segments, including TRBV6-2 and TRBV6-3, were excluded. Most TCR sequences proved rare, with some public TCRs found in many donors.

Researchers ran the PCR with 60 Vbeta and 13 Jbeta primers. Sequencing used immunoSEQ multiplex PCR; TCRdb keeps in-frame clones, though not all of them. The table shows 150,000 to 200,000 clones, with about three quarters occurring only once. V usage is TRBV27 and J usage is TRBJ1-3, with TRBD1 matching 7 bases. The sample taken for sequencing was PBMCs. The receptor was isolated from a middle-aged man in good health and CMV-seronegative. CDR3 in amino acids: CASSSGQTLLSGNTIYF. In nucleotides, the CDR3 is TGTGCCAGCAGTTCGGGACAGACTCTCCTCTCTGGAAACACCATATATTTT.